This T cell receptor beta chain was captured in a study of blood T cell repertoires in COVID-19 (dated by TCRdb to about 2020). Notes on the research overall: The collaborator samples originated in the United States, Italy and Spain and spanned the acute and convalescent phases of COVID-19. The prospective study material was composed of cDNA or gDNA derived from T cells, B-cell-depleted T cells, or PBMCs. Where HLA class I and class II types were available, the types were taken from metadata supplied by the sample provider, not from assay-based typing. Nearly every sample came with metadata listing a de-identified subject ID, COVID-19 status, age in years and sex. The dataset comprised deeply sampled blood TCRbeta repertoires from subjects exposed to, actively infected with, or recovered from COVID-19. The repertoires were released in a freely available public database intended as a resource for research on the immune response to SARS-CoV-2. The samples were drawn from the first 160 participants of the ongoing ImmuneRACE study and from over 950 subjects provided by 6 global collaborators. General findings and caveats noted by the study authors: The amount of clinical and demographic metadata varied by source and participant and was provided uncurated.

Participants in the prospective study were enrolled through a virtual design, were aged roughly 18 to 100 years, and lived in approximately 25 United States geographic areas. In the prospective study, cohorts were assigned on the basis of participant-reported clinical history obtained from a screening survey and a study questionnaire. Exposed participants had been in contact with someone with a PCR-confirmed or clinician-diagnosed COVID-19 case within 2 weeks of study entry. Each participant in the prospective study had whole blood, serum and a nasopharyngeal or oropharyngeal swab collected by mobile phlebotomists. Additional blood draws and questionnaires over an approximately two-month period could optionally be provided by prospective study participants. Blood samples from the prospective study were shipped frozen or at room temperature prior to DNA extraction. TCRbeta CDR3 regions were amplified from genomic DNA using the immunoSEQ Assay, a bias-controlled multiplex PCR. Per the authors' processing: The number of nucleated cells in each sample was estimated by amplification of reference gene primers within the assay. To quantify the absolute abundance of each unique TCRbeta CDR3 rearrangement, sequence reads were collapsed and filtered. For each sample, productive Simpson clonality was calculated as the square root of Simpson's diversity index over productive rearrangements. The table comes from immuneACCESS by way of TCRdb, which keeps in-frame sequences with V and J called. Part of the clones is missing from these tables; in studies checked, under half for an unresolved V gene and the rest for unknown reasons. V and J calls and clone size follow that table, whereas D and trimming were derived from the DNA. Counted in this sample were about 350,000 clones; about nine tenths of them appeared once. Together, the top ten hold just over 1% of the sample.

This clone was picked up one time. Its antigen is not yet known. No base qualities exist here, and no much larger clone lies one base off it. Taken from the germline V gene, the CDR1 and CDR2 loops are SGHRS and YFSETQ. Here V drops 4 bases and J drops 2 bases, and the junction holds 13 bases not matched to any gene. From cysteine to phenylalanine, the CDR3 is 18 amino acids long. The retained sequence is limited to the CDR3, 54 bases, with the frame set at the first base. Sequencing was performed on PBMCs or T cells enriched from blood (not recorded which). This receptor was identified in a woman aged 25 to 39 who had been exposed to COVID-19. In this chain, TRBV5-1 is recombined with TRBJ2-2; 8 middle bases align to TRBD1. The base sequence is TGCGCCAGCAGCCTATTCCCGATTGACAGGGGTAACACCGGGGAGCTGTTTTTT. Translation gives CASSLFPIDRGNTGELFF.